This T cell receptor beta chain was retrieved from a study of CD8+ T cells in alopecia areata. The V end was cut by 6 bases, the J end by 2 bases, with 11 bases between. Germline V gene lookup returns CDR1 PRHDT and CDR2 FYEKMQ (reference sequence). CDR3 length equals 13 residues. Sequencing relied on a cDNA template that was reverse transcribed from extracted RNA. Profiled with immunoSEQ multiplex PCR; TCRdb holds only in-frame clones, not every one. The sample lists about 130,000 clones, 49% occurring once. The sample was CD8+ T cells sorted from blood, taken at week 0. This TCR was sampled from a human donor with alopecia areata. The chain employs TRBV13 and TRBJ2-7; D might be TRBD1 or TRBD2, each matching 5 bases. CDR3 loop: CASRLRGTYEQYF. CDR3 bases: TGTGCCAGCAGGCTCCGGGGCACCTACGAGCAGTACTTC.